Here is one T cell receptor beta chain with its context. This sample is drawn from a study of T cell changes during pregnancy in multiple sclerosis. V dropped 6 bases and J dropped 0 bases, with 8 bases sitting between them. In germline, CDR1 is SGHTA, CDR2 FQGTGA. This CDR3 comprises 13 residues. Here immunoSEQ multiplex PCR was the method, and the copy in TCRdb shows in-frame clones only, minus some. The sample lists about 42,000 clones; more than 90% were seen once. V usage is TRBV7-3 and J usage is TRBJ1-1; TRBD1 is a possible D gene (5 bases). The source was CD4+ T cells from peripheral blood mononuclear cells, collected after pregnancy. The clonotype originates from a female donor in good health, enrolled as a control in a pregnancy study. CDR3 region: CASRGPMNTEAFF. The CDR3 DNA sequence: TGTGCCAGCAGGGGGCCGATGAACACTGAAGCTTTCTTT.